This T cell receptor beta chain was sequenced during a study of blood T cell repertoires in COVID-19 (dated by TCRdb to the early 2020s). Regarding the research as a whole: Samples from collaborators originated in the United States, Italy and Spain and spanned both the acute and convalescent phases of COVID-19. The samples were drawn from the first 160 participants of the ongoing ImmuneRACE study and from under 1,500 subjects provided by 6 global collaborators. Sample metadata almost always included a de-identified subject ID, COVID-19 status, age in years and sex. The repertoires were released in a freely available public database intended as a resource for research on the immune response to SARS-CoV-2. Deeply sampled blood TCRbeta repertoires from subjects exposed to, actively infected with, or recovered from COVID-19 were included in the dataset. The prospective study material was composed of cDNA or gDNA derived from T cells, B-cell-depleted T cells, or PBMCs. Where available, HLA class I and class II types were obtained from metadata supplied by the sample provider rather than from assay-based typing.

The collaborating institutions used their own protocols to collect whole blood in K2EDTA tubes. Collaborator samples were shipped for TCRbeta analysis as frozen whole blood, isolated PBMCs, or DNA extracted from either sample type. The research as a whole found: The amount of clinical and demographic metadata varied by source and participant and was provided uncurated.

TCRbeta CDR3 regions were amplified from genomic DNA by means of the immunoSEQ Assay, a bias-controlled multiplex PCR. As for how the authors treated the data: The number of nucleated cells in each sample was estimated by amplification of reference gene primers within the assay. Sequence reads were collapsed and filtered to measure the absolute abundance of every unique TCRbeta CDR3 rearrangement. For each sample, productive Simpson clonality was calculated as the square root of Simpson's diversity index over productive rearrangements. The table comes from immuneACCESS by way of TCRdb, which keeps in-frame sequences with V and J called. Part of the clones is missing from these tables; in studies checked, under half for an unresolved V gene and the rest for unknown reasons. That table gives V, J and clone size, and the DNA gave D and trimming. The sample includes over 90,000 clones, with approximately 80% observed a single time. Clones ranked in the top ten supply 10% to 15% of the sample.

Details on this clone: This clone's antigen is unknown. No per-base quality is available; no much larger clone lies one base away.

CDR1 and CDR2 are drawn from the germline V gene: SGHRS, YFSETQ. Counted from cysteine to phenylalanine, this CDR3 has 14 amino acids. Only the CDR3 part of the read is kept: 42 bases, read in frame from the first base. V loses 1 base of germline sequence and J loses 5 bases, and the interval between the two ends is 13 bases. Material: peripheral blood. The receptor comes from a human donor in a cohort sampled during active or convalescent COVID-19. The V and J segments used are TRBV5-1 and TRBJ2-7, and TRBD2 may be the D gene, going by 5 matching bases. CDR3 loop: CASSLSGDSNEQYF. The bases read TGCGCCAGCAGCTTGTCCGGGGATAGCAACGAGCAGTACTTC. Supplemented by the reference TRBV5-1 and TRBJ2-7 proteins around the CDR3, the complete variable domain is KAGVTQTPRYLIKTRGQQVTLSCSPISGHRSVSWYQQTPGQGLQFLFEYFSETQRNKGNFPGRFSGRQFSNSRSEMNVSTLELGDSALYLCASSLSGDSNEQYFGPGTRLTVT.